These 19 T cell receptor beta chains were all obtained from the same sample, sequenced in a study of T-cell memory formation after mild COVID-19. TCRdb reprocessed the 5' RACE reads with MiXCR, giving one entry per CDR3 protein. The sample records nearly 200,000 distinct CDR3 sequences, about 16% being singletons. What was sequenced was PBMCs or a T cell subset sorted from them (not recorded which). The receptors come from an adult woman who had mild COVID-19 (a few samples of this study predate the infection). Cell type and time point are not known.

This clonotype was found a few times. The rearrangement links TRBV9 to TRBJ2-5; 8 bases align to TRBD2. V was clipped by 0 bases and J by 1 base; unmatched bases: 5. This CDR3 has 16 amino acids. Germline loops: CDR1 SGDLS, CDR2 YYNGEE. CDR3 nucleotide sequence: TGTGCCAGCAGCGTAGGGCTCAGCGGGAGCCAAGAGACCCAGTACTTC. This gives the protein CASSVGLSGSQETQYF.

The V call is TRBV24-1, the J call TRBJ1-4; 8 bases line up with TRBD1. CDR3 length: 15 amino acids. The ends lost 2 bases at V and 5 bases at J; junction bases unmatched: 3. Per the germline V gene, CDR1 is KGHDR and CDR2 is SFDVKD. CDR3 coding DNA: TGTGCCACCAGTGATTCGACAGGGGAGAATGAAAAACTGTTTTTT. It encodes CATSDSTGENEKLFF.

The chain joins TRBV24-1 to TRBJ2-7; D unclear. CDR1 is KGHDR, CDR2 SFDVKD, per germline. V was pared by 4 bases and J by 5 bases, with 17 bases between. The CDR3 length is 15 residues. The CDR3 region is CATSDASWSLHEQYF. CDR3 DNA sequence: TGTGCCACCAGTGACGCTTCATGGAGTCTCCACGAGCAGTACTTC.

The chain combines TRBV20-1 with TRBJ2-3, with no clear D. The CDR3 covers 15 residues. CDR1 is DFQATT, CDR2 SNEGSKA, per germline (reference sequence). Deletions cut 1 base from V and 0 bases from J, with 11 bases between. CDR3 protein: CSARGGRTSTDTQYF. The CDR3 DNA is TGCAGTGCTAGAGGAGGCAGAACCAGCACAGATACGCAGTATTTT.

In its sample, this clonotype was seen a few times. The chain uses TRBV29-1 and TRBJ2-5; D uncertain. This CDR3 is built from 12 residues. V lost 7 bases, J lost 9 bases, and 18 bases lay in between. Germline V gives CDR1 SQVTM, CDR2 ANQGSEA. CDR3 region: CSAWTELGAQYF. CDR3 sequence (DNA): TGCAGCGCCTGGACCGAGCTTGGTGCCCAGTACTTC.

The chain employs TRBV5-1 and TRBJ2-1; 12 nucleotides align to TRBD2. This CDR3 has 15 residues. V was clipped by 4 bases and J by 3 bases; unmatched bases: 2. Per the germline V gene, CDR1 is SGHRS and CDR2 is YFSETQ. The DNA for the CDR3 is TGCGCCAGCAGCATACTAGCGGGGGGCTACAATGAGCAGTTCTTC. Translated: CASSILAGGYNEQFF.

This clonotype was seen a handful of times. This chain uses TRBV29-1 with TRBJ1-2; possibly TRBD1 for D (6 bases). Trimming cost V 4 bases and J 7 bases, with 10 bases left between them. The CDR3 runs to 11 residues. Germline lookup yields CDR1 SQVTM and CDR2 ANQGSEA. CDR3 sequence: CSVGGQSGYTF. In DNA form, the CDR3 reads TGCAGCGTTGGCGGACAGTCTGGCTACACCTTC.

This clonotype rates as medium-sized. The rearrangement links TRBV6-4 to TRBJ1-6; 9 nucleotides line up with TRBD1. Unmatched junction bases numbered 4, after V lost 6 bases and J lost 7 bases. Germline loops: CDR1 MRHNA, CDR2 SNTAGT. The CDR3 contains 14 residues. The CDR3 DNA is TGTGCCAGCAGCCCCGGACAGGGGAATTCACCCCTCCACTTT. Amino acid sequence: CASSPGQGNSPLHF.

The rearrangement links TRBV27 to TRBJ2-7, with 7 positions matching TRBD2. V was pared by 4 bases and J by 7 bases, with 4 bases of the junction left unmatched. Germline V gene sequence: CDR1 MNHEY, CDR2 SMNVEV (reference sequence). The CDR3 covers 12 residues. CDR3 amino acids: CASSSRRGEQYF. The CDR3 nucleotides read TGTGCCAGCAGTTCCCGGCGGGGGGAGCAGTACTTC.

This clonotype was detected ten times or more. The junction departs from the called germline gene at one end, perhaps through a read error. The rearrangement joins TRBV4-3 to TRBJ2-7, with 11 bases identical to TRBD2. Per the germline V gene, CDR1 is LGHNA and CDR2 is YSLEER. This CDR3 is built from 15 residues. As DNA, the CDR3 is TGCGCCAGCAGCAAAGACACTAGCGGGAGCTACGAGCAGTACTTC. It yields the protein CASSKDTSGSYEQYF.

This chain uses TRBV3-1 with TRBJ2-5; TRBD1 aligns across 7 bases. This CDR3 comprises 15 residues. The junction had 8 bases not matched to a gene; V was cut back by 5 bases and J by 2 bases. Germline lookup yields CDR1 LGHDT and CDR2 YNNKEL (reference sequence). The CDR3: CASSDRTGNQETQYF. Written as DNA, the CDR3 is TGTGCCAGCAGCGATCGGACAGGCAATCAAGAGACCCAGTACTTC.

This chain joins TRBV5-1 and TRBJ2-7, with 8 bases identical to TRBD1. The CDR3 totals 14 residues. Germline V gives CDR1 SGHRS, CDR2 YFSETQ. V shed 4 bases and J 3 bases; nucleotides not matched to a gene: 6. The CDR3 coding sequence is TGCGCCAGCAGCCTGACAGGGGCCGACTACGAGCAGTACTTC. Translating gives CASSLTGADYEQYF.

The chain carries TRBV6-5 and TRBJ2-1; 15 bases match TRBD2. CDR1 is MNHEY, CDR2 SVGAGI, per germline. This CDR3 region has 15 residues. Trimming at V came to 6 bases and at J to 7 bases, leaving 4 bases not matched to a gene. CDR3 in amino acids: CASRPGTSGRNEQFF. CDR3 coding DNA: TGTGCCAGCAGGCCCGGGACTAGCGGGAGGAATGAGCAGTTCTTC.

J is TRBJ2-4 and V is TRBV14, with D possibly TRBD2 on 6 matching bases. Germline V gene data show CDR1 as SGHDN and CDR2 as FVKESK. CDR3 length equals 16 residues. V dropped 1 base and J dropped 4 bases, with 14 bases sitting between them. The CDR3 spells CASSQGDREWKNIQYF. The CDR3 bases are TGTGCCAGCAGCCAAGGGGACCGGGAGTGGAAAAACATTCAGTACTTC.

This rearrangement joins TRBV25-1 to TRBJ1-5; tentatively, D is TRBD1 (6 bases). Germline V gene lookup returns CDR1 MGHDK and CDR2 SYGVNS. The CDR3 is made up of 14 amino acids. V gave up 2 bases and J gave up 2 bases, with 7 bases separating them. CDR3 bases: TGTGCCAGCAGTGAAGGGGGCGGCAATCAGCCCCAGCATTTT. Amino acid sequence: CASSEGGGNQPQHF.

The rearrangement uses TRBV12-3 or TRBV12-4 and TRBJ1-2, with a weak D call TRBD1 (6 bases). The CDR3 runs to 15 residues. Trimming removed 7 bases at V and 0 bases at J, with 15 bases between. The CDR3 reads CASTSGTPSNYGYTF. In nucleotides, the CDR3 is TGTGCCAGCACCTCCGGGACACCTTCTAACTATGGCTACACCTTC.

The chain joins TRBV3-1 to TRBJ2-4, with D unclear. Trimming cost V 3 bases and J 6 bases, with 9 bases left between them. CDR3 length: 13 amino acids. The germline V gene encodes CDR1 LGHDT and CDR2 YNNKEL (reference sequence). CDR3 DNA sequence: TGTGCCAGCAGCCAGCCCCCCTTAAACATTCAGTACTTC. Protein sequence: CASSQPPLNIQYF.

The chain combines TRBV5-1 with TRBJ2-1, with D perhaps assigned TRBD1 or TRBD2 (5 bases each). V was clipped by 0 bases and J by 2 bases, with 12 bases between them. CDR1 and CDR2 (germline): SGHRS, YFSETQ. The CDR3 spans 16 residues. The CDR3 DNA is TGCGCCAGCAGCTTGGCTAGGGACCCCCCCTACAATGAGCAGTTCTTC. Its translation: CASSLARDPPYNEQFF.

This clonotype was picked up a small number of times. J is TRBJ1-2 and V is TRBV5-1; D gene ambiguous. The germline V gene has CDR1 SGHRS and CDR2 YFSETQ. V was pared by 0 bases and J by 6 bases, with 12 bases between. The CDR3 runs 14 residues. Written as DNA, the CDR3 is TGCGCCAGCAGCTTGGATAAAATCCTAGATGGCTACACCTTC. Translating gives CASSLDKILDGYTF.